This T cell receptor beta chain was profiled in a study of beta chain features in type 1 diabetes. Sequencing targeted expressed TCRB transcripts, as all isolated RNA had been reverse transcribed. Sequencing used immunoSEQ multiplex PCR; TCRdb keeps in-frame clones, though not all of them. Of roughly 330,000 clones in the sample, 9.5% to 11% were seen once. Germline values: CDR1 SNHLY, CDR2 FYNNEI. This CDR3 has 14 residues. After removal of 8 bases from V and 0 bases from J, the junction contained 4 bases not matched to a gene. Per donor, one heparinised blood draw averaged roughly 120 mL. This clone has only one observation. The target antigen is unknown. Overall study findings and caveats: PCR might favor shorter templates, equally in patients and controls. Possibly, sequencing cDNA over-represented cells that had high TCR expression levels. Researchers reported that naive, central memory and Treg TCRB repertoires appeared more similar in patients than in healthy donors.

This clonotype was sampled from a woman in her twenties or thirties in good health. The rearrangement uses TRBV2 and TRBJ2-7, with 10 bases matching TRBD2. The sequenced sample consisted of naive CD4+ T cells from blood. CDR3 protein: CASQREGNSYEQYF. DNA for the CDR3: TGTGCCAGCCAGCGGGAGGGAAACTCCTACGAGCAGTACTTC. The whole variable domain, remainder taken from reference TRBV2 and TRBJ2-7, is EPEVTQTPSHQVTQMGQEVILRCVPISNHLYFYWYRQILGQKVEFLVSFYNNEISEKSEIFDDQFSVERPDGSNFTLKIRSTKLEDSAMYFCASQREGNSYEQYFGPGTRLTVT.